This entry concerns a single T cell receptor beta chain. The antigen is not known. These data are taken from a study of CD8+ T cells in alopecia areata. Study-wide points: Lesional scalp, notably in alopecia totalis/universalis, had clonality above that of normal scalp. Clarity of TCR sharing across patients fell short of that in mice, possibly HLA-related.

V lost 3 bases to trimming and J lost 6 bases, with 16 bases between them. Germline V CDR1 and CDR2: MNHEY, SVGAGI. This CDR3 is 15 amino acids long. Following RNA extraction, reverse transcription yielded cDNA that acted as the sequencing template. Profiling relied on immunoSEQ multiplex PCR, and the TCRdb table lists in-frame clones only, not all of them. In the table there are about 140,000 clones, roughly 60% of which are singletons. The clonotype was recovered from a human donor in good health. The sample taken for sequencing was CD4+ T cells sorted from blood. V is TRBV6-5 and J is TRBJ2-3, with no clear D. The CDR3 loop is CASSYSPWGTDTQYF. The CDR3 DNA sequence: TGTGCCAGCAGTTATAGTCCTTGGGGTACGGATACGCAGTATTTT.